A single sample gave rise to the 31 T cell receptor beta chains below, sequenced in a study of blood T cell repertoires in COVID-19. Method: immunoSEQ multiplex PCR; TCRdb's copy keeps in-frame clones and lacks some. The table records roughly 400,000 clones, about 88% of them present only once. The material sequenced was PBMCs or T cells enriched from blood (not recorded which). Receptors were obtained from a young woman who had been exposed to COVID-19.

The chain combines TRBV6-5 with TRBJ2-7; TRBD2 aligns across 11 bases. This CDR3 comprises 14 residues. Germline values: CDR1 MNHEY, CDR2 SVGAGI. V shed 4 bases and J 3 bases; nucleotides not matched to a gene: 2. The CDR3 sequence: CASSLGLAGYEQYF. CDR3 bases: TGTGCCAGCAGTTTAGGACTAGCGGGCTACGAGCAGTACTTC.

V gene TRBV7-2 combines with J gene TRBJ1-4, with 8 bases identical to TRBD1. With 8 bases clipped from V and 1 base from J, the junction kept 3 bases outside the gene matches. CDR1 and CDR2 from the germline V gene are SGHTA and FQGNSA. The CDR3 covers 14 residues. In DNA, the CDR3 is TGTGCCAGCCGCAGGGGGCAAACTAATGAAAAACTGTTTTTT. Translating gives CASRRGQTNEKLFF.

The V and J genes are TRBV18 and TRBJ1-4, with TRBD1 matching 7 bases. The germline V gene encodes CDR1 KGHSH and CDR2 LQKENI. V lost 3 bases to trimming and J lost 8 bases; unmatched junction nucleotides: 3. The CDR3 loop spans 13 amino acids. The CDR3 loop is CASSPDRREKLFF. As DNA, the CDR3 is TGTGCCAGCTCACCGGACAGGCGAGAAAAACTGTTTTTT. The variable domain in full, with the rest retrieved from reference TRBV18 and TRBJ1-4, is NAGVMQNPRHLVRRRGQEARLRCSPMKGHSHVYWYRQLPEEGLKFMVYLQKENIIDESGMPKERFSAEFPKEGPSILRIQQVVRGDSAAYFCASSPDRREKLFFGSGTQLSVL.

There are a few counts of this clone. The chain couples TRBV9 to TRBJ2-3; TRBD2 is a possible D gene (7 bases). V was cut by 3 bases and J by 3 bases, with 11 bases left in between. This CDR3 spans 14 amino acids. CDR1 is SGDLS, CDR2 YYNGEE, per germline. As DNA, the CDR3 is TGTGCCAGCAGCGGGGAGGGGGGGACAGATACGCAGTATTTT. Translating gives CASSGEGGTDTQYF.

V gene TRBV5-4 combines with J gene TRBJ2-3, with TRBD1 matching over 10 bases. CDR3 size: 15 residues. Germline CDR1 reads SGHNT; CDR2 reads YYREEE (reference sequence). The V gene end was trimmed by 4 bases and the J gene end by 8 bases; junction bases not matched to a gene: 10. This chain's CDR3 is CASSNGQGGPRTQYF. CDR3 nucleotides: TGTGCCAGCAGCAATGGACAGGGGGGCCCTCGTACGCAGTATTTT. The full variable domain, completed using reference TRBV5-4 and TRBJ2-3, is ETGVTQSPTHLIKTRGQQVTLRCSSQSGHNTVSWYQQALGQGPQFIFQYYREEENGRGNFPPRFSGLQFPNYSSELNVNALELDDSALYLCASSNGQGGPRTQYFGPGTRLTVL.

This sequence joins TRBV5-1 and TRBJ1-1, with unresolved D. This CDR3 has 14 residues. The ends were cut back, 6 bases at V and 1 base at J, with 13 bases in the middle. The V gene's germline CDR1 is SGHRS and CDR2 YFSETQ. CDR3 region: CASNSGLKNTEAFF. As DNA, the CDR3 is TGCGCCAGCAACTCCGGACTGAAGAACACTGAAGCTTTCTTT. Full variable domain (rest looked up from reference TRBV5-1 and TRBJ1-1): KAGVTQTPRYLIKTRGQQVTLSCSPISGHRSVSWYQQTPGQGLQFLFEYFSETQRNKGNFPGRFSGRQFSNSRSEMNVSTLELGDSALYLCASNSGLKNTEAFFGQGTRLTVV.

The rearrangement links TRBV6-1 to TRBJ2-2; no reliable D call. Trimming left V 4 bases short and J 5 bases short, with 20 bases between. The CDR3 has 17 amino acids. The germline CDR1 and CDR2 sequences are MNHNS and SASEGT. The CDR3 DNA reads TGTGCCAGCAGTGGGCAGGCCCCAAACAAGCCTACCGGGGAGCTGTTTTTT. It is translated as CASSGQAPNKPTGELFF.

The chain combines TRBV4-3 with TRBJ2-5, with 9 bases lining up with TRBD2. Looked up from germline, CDR1 is LGHNA and CDR2 is YSLEER. Losses at the gene ends were 4 bases for V and 2 bases for J; bases not matched to a gene: 5. CDR3 size: 15 residues. The CDR3 region is CASSRSGSGQETQYF. CDR3 in DNA: TGCGCCAGCAGCCGTAGCGGGAGCGGACAAGAGACCCAGTACTTC.

J is TRBJ2-6 and V is TRBV4-3; unclear D gene. CDR1 is LGHNA and CDR2 is YSLEER in the germline V gene. CDR3 size: 18 residues. Trimming pared 0 bases from V and 0 bases from J, leaving 12 bases between. The DNA of the CDR3 is TGCGCCAGCAGCCAAGATTATCGCGGCGACTCTGGGGCCAACGTCCTGACTTTC. The encoded protein is CASSQDYRGDSGANVLTF.

This clone appeared a few times. V usage is TRBV10-3 and J usage is TRBJ1-2; D gene uncertain. Per germline, CDR1 ENHRY and CDR2 SYGVKD. The CDR3 has 13 residues. Trimming cost V 6 bases and J 1 base, with 9 bases left between them. The CDR3: CAIRDSDNYGYTF. The CDR3 DNA sequence: TGTGCCATCAGGGACTCTGATAACTATGGCTACACCTTC.

This clone has just one count. The J gene is TRBJ1-1, the V gene TRBV7-2; 7 nucleotides line up with TRBD1. V dropped 4 bases and J dropped 0; count of bases not matched to a gene: 8. Germline assignment: CDR1 SGHTA and CDR2 FQGNSA. The CDR3 contains 16 residues. CDR3 sequence (DNA): TGTGCCAGCAGCTCAATCCCGACAGGGATGAACACTGAAGCTTTCTTT. It codes for CASSSIPTGMNTEAFF.

V and J are TRBV14 and TRBJ1-2; tentatively, D is TRBD1 (5 bases). The CDR3 extends over 15 amino acids. Germline V gene lookup returns CDR1 SGHDN and CDR2 FVKESK. Trimming took 3 bases from V and 0 from J, leaving 11 bases between them. In DNA form, the CDR3 reads TGTGCCAGCAGCCATCGACAGCTAACTAACTATGGCTACACCTTC. Translation: CASSHRQLTNYGYTF.

The V gene is TRBV27, the J gene TRBJ2-7; TRBD1 is a possible D gene (5 bases). There are 13 residues in the CDR3. V was trimmed by 2 bases and J by 6 bases, leaving 11 bases between them. The germline CDR1 and CDR2 sequences are MNHEY and SMNVEV (reference sequence). The DNA of the CDR3 is TGTGCCAGCAGTTTACTTGGGGCGGCCGAGCAGTACTTC. This codes for CASSLLGAAEQYF.

This chain connects TRBV14 to TRBJ2-3, with 7 bases lining up with TRBD1. The germline CDR1 and CDR2 sequences are SGHDN and FVKESK. With V trimmed by 1 base and J by 1 base, 5 bases remained unmatched. This CDR3 is 16 amino acids long. The CDR3 here is CASSQGQGPRTDTQYF. In DNA form, the CDR3 reads TGTGCCAGCAGCCAAGGACAGGGCCCACGCACAGATACGCAGTATTTT.

In regard to this clone: Within the sample, other DNA sequences also encode this same CDR3. V gene TRBV19 combines with J gene TRBJ2-2, with D possibly TRBD1 on 6 matching bases. The V end lost 3 bases, the J end lost 5 bases, and 10 bases lay between the germline ends. Germline V gene data show CDR1 as LNHDA and CDR2 as SQIVND (reference sequence). The CDR3 extends over 14 amino acids. The CDR3 nucleotides read TGTGCCAGTAGTATCAGGGGAGAGACCGGGGAGCTGTTTTTT. Protein product: CASSIRGETGELFF.

The chain has TRBV4-2 and TRBJ2-7; D unresolved. This CDR3 contains 13 residues. Per germline, CDR1 LGHNA and CDR2 YNFKEQ. V lost 0 bases and J 2 bases, leaving 5 bases between the germline ends. CDR3 DNA sequence: TGTGCCAGCAGCCAAGATTCTACCTACGAGCAGTACTTC. Translating it yields CASSQDSTYEQYF.

The rearrangement joins TRBV18 to TRBJ2-1; TRBD1 agrees at 9 bases. The CDR3 has 14 amino acids. Germline loops: CDR1 KGHSH, CDR2 LQKENI. Trimming removed 3 bases from V and 8 bases from J; junction bases left unmatched: 5. The CDR3 nucleotides are TGTGCCAGCTCACCTCTGGACAGGGGAGATGAGCAGTTCTTC. Protein sequence: CASSPLDRGDEQFF.

The V gene is TRBV29-1, the J gene TRBJ2-1; 9 bases match TRBD2. Trimming cost V 5 bases and J 7 bases; bases outside gene matches: 6. This CDR3 is built from 13 residues. CDR1 and CDR2 from the germline V gene are SQVTM and ANQGSEA. The CDR3 region has the DNA TGCAGCGTTTCCCTAGCGGGAATGAATGAGCAGTTCTTC. This gives the protein CSVSLAGMNEQFF.

Notes on this clone: The sample contains more than one DNA sequence encoding this CDR3. The rearrangement uses TRBV19 and TRBJ1-1; D not resolved. Germline V lookup: CDR1 LNHDA, CDR2 SQIVND (reference sequence). Trimming took off 3 bases at V and 1 base at J, with 6 bases between the two ends. The CDR3 contains 13 residues. The CDR3 nucleotides read TGTGCCAGTAGTATTTCCGGGAACACTGAAGCTTTCTTT. It translates to CASSISGNTEAFF.

The genes are TRBV6-5 and TRBJ2-1, with TRBD1 matching 10 bases. With V trimmed by 8 bases and J by 3 bases, 4 bases remained unmatched. The CDR3 runs 14 residues. Germline V gene lookup returns CDR1 MNHEY and CDR2 SVGAGI. The CDR3 nucleotides are TGTGCCAGCGGGGGGGACAGGGGCTACAATGAGCAGTTCTTC. Translating gives CASGGDRGYNEQFF.

V usage is TRBV5-1 and J usage is TRBJ2-3; TRBD1 agrees at 12 bases. The CDR3 runs to 15 residues. The germline CDR1 and CDR2 sequences are SGHRS and YFSETQ. Losses at the gene ends were 10 bases for V and 4 bases for J; bases not matched to a gene: 10. The chain's CDR3 is CASGTGGRGADTQYF. The CDR3, as DNA: TGCGCCTCGGGGACAGGGGGCCGAGGCGCAGATACGCAGTATTTT. Full variable domain (outside the CDR3, taken from reference TRBV5-1 and TRBJ2-3): KAGVTQTPRYLIKTRGQQVTLSCSPISGHRSVSWYQQTPGQGLQFLFEYFSETQRNKGNFPGRFSGRQFSNSRSEMNVSTLELGDSALYLCASGTGGRGADTQYFGPGTRLTVL.

V and J are TRBV24-1 and TRBJ1-5, with TRBD1 matching 7 bases. The ends lost 4 bases at V and 4 bases at J; junction bases unmatched: 6. The CDR3 is 15 amino acids. Germline V gene lookup returns CDR1 KGHDR and CDR2 SFDVKD. The CDR3 sequence: CATSDRDSLNQPQHF. The CDR3 DNA follows: TGTGCCACCAGTGACCGGGACAGTCTTAATCAGCCCCAGCATTTT.

The CDR3 DNA sequence: TGTGCCAGCAGCATTAGGACTAGCGGGAACACCGGGGAGCTGTTTTTT. Amino acids: CASSIRTSGNTGELFF. This chain uses TRBV6-4 with TRBJ2-2, with 10 bases fitting TRBD2. The CDR3 sequence is 16 residues long. Germline V gene lookup returns CDR1 MRHNA and CDR2 SNTAGT. J was trimmed by 1 base and V by 6 bases; bases with no gene match: 5.

The rearrangement uses TRBV3-1 (or the pseudogene TRBV3-2) and TRBJ1-2, with D uncertain. This CDR3 region has 13 residues. Germline-derived CDR1 and CDR2 are LGHDT and YNNKEL (reference sequence). V was shortened by 0 bases and J by 6 bases, with 8 bases between the two germline ends. In DNA form, the CDR3 reads TGTGCCAGCAGCCAAGAAAACGGGGATGGCTACACCTTC. It specifies CASSQENGDGYTF.

The chain couples TRBV10-3 to TRBJ2-3; 14 nucleotides align to TRBD2. This CDR3 contains 16 residues. CDR1 ENHRY and CDR2 SYGVKD come from the germline V gene. V lost 10 bases, J lost 3 bases, and 9 bases stayed unmatched. Here the CDR3 DNA reads TGTGCCACCCAGGGACTAGCGGGAGAAGGGACAGATACGCAGTATTTT. This translates into CATQGLAGEGTDTQYF.

The chain joins TRBV4-2 to TRBJ2-4; perhaps TRBD2 as D (5 bases). Per germline, CDR1 LGHNA and CDR2 YNFKEQ. The CDR3 sequence is 14 residues long. V was shortened by 10 bases and J by 2 bases, with 15 bases between the two germline ends. The CDR3 nucleotides read TGTGCCACGGGAACGGCGGAATCCAAAAACATTCAGTACTTC. As protein: CATGTAESKNIQYF.

The gene calls are TRBV18 and TRBJ2-7, with D hard to call. Germline CDR1 KGHSH, CDR2 LQKENI. Trimming cost V 0 bases and J 3 bases, with 6 bases left between them. The CDR3 extends over 13 amino acids. CDR3 nucleotides: TGTGCCAGCTCACCACCATCTCTCTACGAGCAGTACTTC. The encoded protein is CASSPPSLYEQYF.

Note on this clone: At the DNA level, this CDR3 is encoded by other sequences in the same sample as well. CDR3 sequence reads: CAWSVSPGTEAFF. For the CDR3, the DNA is TGTGCCTGGAGTGTATCCCCCGGCACTGAAGCTTTCTTT. The chain employs TRBV30 and TRBJ1-1; unclear D gene. The V gene lost 0 bases and the J gene lost 4 bases, with 9 bases spanning the gap. The germline V gene has CDR1 GTSNPN and CDR2 SVGIG (reference sequence). CDR3 length: 13 amino acids.

This chain uses TRBV2 with TRBJ2-2, with 9 bases matching TRBD2. This CDR3 has 16 residues. J was trimmed by 7 bases and V by 5 bases; bases with no gene match: 11. Germline V gene lookup returns CDR1 SNHLY and CDR2 FYNNEI. CDR3: CASSPLAGLAIGELFF. In DNA, the CDR3 is TGTGCCAGCAGTCCTCTGGCGGGACTAGCAATCGGGGAGCTGTTTTTT. The variable domain in full, completed from reference TRBV2 and TRBJ2-2, reads EPEVTQTPSHQVTQMGQEVILRCVPISNHLYFYWYRQILGQKVEFLVSFYNNEISEKSEIFDDQFSVERPDGSNFTLKIRSTKLEDSAMYFCASSPLAGLAIGELFFGEGSRLTVL.

This clone was counted between two and nine times. The gene calls are TRBV24-1 and TRBJ1-5, with D possibly TRBD1 on 5 matching bases. This CDR3 has 15 amino acids. Trimming took off 5 bases at V and 0 bases at J, with 10 bases between the two ends. CDR1 and CDR2 (germline): KGHDR, SFDVKD. Written as DNA, the CDR3 is TGTGCCACCAGTGTCGGGGGAGATAGCAATCAGCCCCAGCATTTT. Its protein product is CATSVGGDSNQPQHF.

The rearrangement joins TRBV27 to TRBJ2-3; D may be TRBD2 (6 bases). Trimming took 6 bases from V and 0 from J, leaving 16 bases between them. Per germline, CDR1 MNHEY and CDR2 SMNVEV (reference sequence). This CDR3 is 16 amino acids long. The CDR3: CASRGEVALSTDTQYF. The CDR3 coding sequence is TGTGCCAGCAGGGGGGAGGTAGCGCTTAGCACAGATACGCAGTATTTT.